A selection of T cell receptor beta chains follows, all from one sample in a study of shared clonotypes between healthy human individuals. Some clones are missing from TCRdb's copy, which holds only in-frame ones; the method was immunoSEQ multiplex PCR. The data show a few hundred thousand clones, around 97% seen once. Specimen: naive CD4+ T cells sorted from blood. These receptor sequences come from a young woman in good health. The CDR3 runs from the conserved cysteine through the conserved F or W. A D gene is named only where the DNA matches it firmly. Size is stated for part of the rows, as once, few or many counts, or as a class when the clone is expanded.

v_call,j_call,cdr3_length,d_call,clone_size,cdr3_nt,cdr3_aa
TRBV7-9,TRBJ1-6,17,TRBD1,NA,TGTGCCAGCAGCTTGTCGGCAGGGGGCCCCTATAATTCACCCCTCCACTTT,CASSLSAGGPYNSPLHF
TRBV19,TRBJ1-4,13,NA,NA,TGTGCCAGTAGTATCGGGGGGAATGAAAAATTGTTTTTT,CASSIGGNEKLFF
TRBV9,TRBJ2-3,15,NA,NA,TGTGCCAGCAGCGTAGTGAGTAGCGGCACAGATACGCAGTATTTT,CASSVVSSGTDTQYF
TRBV6-6,TRBJ2-1,13,TRBD1,NA,TGTGCCACCGTCTTCGGGACAGCCAATGAGCAGTTCTTC,CATVFGTANEQFF
TRBV6-5,TRBJ1-1,15,NA,NA,TGTGCCAGCAGTTCGGCCGGGACGGCTGACACTGAAGCTTTCTTT,CASSSAGTADTEAFF
TRBV5-5,TRBJ2-7,18,TRBD2,NA,TGTGCCAGCAGCTTGCGAAGCGGGAGGGCTTCGGTCCCTACCGAGCAGTACTTC,CASSLRSGRASVPTEQYF
TRBV5-1,TRBJ2-2,15,NA,NA,TGCGCCAGCAGCCCCCTGACAGGATACACCGGGGAGCTGTTTTTT,CASSPLTGYTGELFF
TRBV5-1,TRBJ2-2,13,NA,once,TGCGCCAGCAGCTTGTCGGACACCGGGGAGCTGTTTTTT,CASSLSDTGELFF
TRBV5-4,TRBJ1-4,14,NA,NA,TGTGCCAGCAGCTTGCAGGGTAGTTCTGAAAAACTGTTTTTT,CASSLQGSSEKLFF
TRBV5-1,TRBJ1-2,15,TRBD1,NA,TGCGCCAGCAGCTTTAGCGGGACAGCCTCTGAGGGCTACACCTTC,CASSFSGTASEGYTF
TRBV15,TRBJ1-4,16,NA,NA,TGTGCCACCAGCAGAGACAGCCAGGCAACTAATGAAAAACTGTTTTTT,CATSRDSQATNEKLFF
TRBV4-2,TRBJ1-4,12,NA,NA,TGTGCCAGCAGCCATAACAATGAGGAACTGTTTTTT,CASSHNNEELFF
TRBV6-5,TRBJ2-1,13,NA,NA,TGTGCCAGCAGTTACGATAAAGAGGATAAGCAGTTCTTC,CASSYDKEDKQFF
TRBV20-1,TRBJ2-5,11,NA,NA,TGCAGTGCTAGAGGTGTGGAGACCCAGTACTTC,CSARGVETQYF
TRBV5-1,TRBJ2-4,16,NA,NA,TGCGCCAGCAGCGGTGAGAATTTTTCAGCCAAAAACATTCAGTACTTC,CASSGENFSAKNIQYF
TRBV27,TRBJ2-2,14,TRBD2,NA,TGTGCCAGCAGTAGCGGGAGGTTGACCGGGGAGCTGTTTTTT,CASSSGRLTGELFF
TRBV4-1,TRBJ2-1,15,TRBD1,NA,TGCGCCAGCAGCCCTGACAGGGTGAGATACAATGAGCAGTTCTTC,CASSPDRVRYNEQFF
TRBV28,TRBJ1-3,12,TRBD1,NA,TGTGCCAGCAGTGGGACAGGTCCTTCACCAGGTTTT,CASSGTGPSPGF
TRBV27,TRBJ2-1,15,NA,NA,TGTGCCAGCAGACAACCCCGGGACTTTTACAATGAGCAGTTCTTC,CASRQPRDFYNEQFF
TRBV18,TRBJ2-6,17,NA,NA,TGTGCCAGCTCACCACTAGCGGTGAGCTCTGGGGCCAACGTCCTGACTTTC,CASSPLAVSSGANVLTF
TRBV5-5,TRBJ1-1,14,NA,NA,TGTGCCAGCAGCTTTTCGGCAGGGGACACTGAAGCTTTCTTT,CASSFSAGDTEAFF
TRBV18,TRBJ2-7,16,TRBD2,once,TGTGCCAGCTCACCAAGAGGGCGGGAGACCTCCTACGAGCAGTACTTC,CASSPRGRETSYEQYF
TRBV6-1,TRBJ2-1,15,TRBD2,NA,TGTGCCAGCAGTAAAGAGGGGCGGGAGACCAATGAGCAGTTCTTC,CASSKEGRETNEQFF
TRBV6-6,TRBJ2-7,14,NA,NA,TGTGCCAGCAGACCCGTCTGGTCTGGGGGCGAGCAGTACTTC,CASRPVWSGGEQYF
TRBV7-9,TRBJ2-7,15,NA,once,TGTGCCAGCAGCTTCTCCGGGCAGGGGGAGGGCGAGCAGTACTTC,CASSFSGQGEGEQYF
TRBV7-3,TRBJ2-2,15,NA,NA,TGTGCCAGCAGCCCCCCCGGGGGGCGCACCGGGGAGCTGTTTTTT,CASSPPGGRTGELFF
TRBV7-9,TRBJ2-7,17,TRBD2,NA,TGTGCCAGCAGCTTCCTGACTAGCGGGTTGTGGTCCTACGAGCAGTACTTC,CASSFLTSGLWSYEQYF
TRBV11-1,TRBJ2-7,15,NA,NA,TGTGCCAGCAGAGGCGGGGTAGCGCGAACCTACGAGCAGTACTTC,CASRGGVARTYEQYF
TRBV9,TRBJ2-7,14,NA,NA,TGTGCCAGCAGCGTTGGGTCGTCGCTCTACGAGCAGTACTTC,CASSVGSSLYEQYF
TRBV5-1,TRBJ2-5,16,NA,NA,TGCGCCAGCAGCTCTGGGGTACGGCGGGACTGGGAGACCCAGTACTTC,CASSSGVRRDWETQYF
TRBV13,TRBJ2-7,14,NA,NA,TGTGCCAGCCGACCCTTCGCTGGCTCCTACGAGCAGTACTTC,CASRPFAGSYEQYF
TRBV5-6,TRBJ2-4,14,TRBD1,NA,TGTGCCAGCAGGAACACAGGGGTCAAAAACATTCAGTACTTC,CASRNTGVKNIQYF
TRBV28,TRBJ1-2,15,NA,NA,TGTGCCAGCAGGTCCGCCGGGACACCTAACTATGGCTACACCTTC,CASRSAGTPNYGYTF